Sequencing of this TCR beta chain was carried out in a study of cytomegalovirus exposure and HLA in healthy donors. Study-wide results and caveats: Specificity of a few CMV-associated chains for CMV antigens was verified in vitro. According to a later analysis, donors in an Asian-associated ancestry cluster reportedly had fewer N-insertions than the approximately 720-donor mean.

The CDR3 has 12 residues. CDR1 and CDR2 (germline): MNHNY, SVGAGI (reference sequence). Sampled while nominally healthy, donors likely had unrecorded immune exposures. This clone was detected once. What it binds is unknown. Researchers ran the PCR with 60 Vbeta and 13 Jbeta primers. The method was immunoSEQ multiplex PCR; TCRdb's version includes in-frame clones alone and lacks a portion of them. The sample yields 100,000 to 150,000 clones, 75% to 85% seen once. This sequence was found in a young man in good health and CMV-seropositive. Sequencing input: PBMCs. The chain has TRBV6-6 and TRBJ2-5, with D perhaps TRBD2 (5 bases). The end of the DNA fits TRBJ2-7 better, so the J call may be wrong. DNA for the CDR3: TGTGCCACCTGGACCGGGAACTACGAGCAGTACTTC. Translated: CATWTGNYEQYF.